The sequence of this T cell receptor beta chain was determined in a study of T cell repertoires in cytomegalovirus infection. For the study at large: Public TCR beta signatures indicated both CMV infection and matching HLA type. Whole-study findings and limits: Based on cumulative public TCR beta family frequency, carriers of CMV plus the relevant HLA were identified. The ex vivo response showed dominance by HLA-C-restricted CMV-specific TCR beta clonotypes.

TCRdb recomputed calls from the reads with MiXCR, one row per CDR3 protein. The table shows nearly 650,000 distinct CDR3 sequences, with 24% occurring only once. This CDR3 is built from 13 residues. CDR1 is SQVTM and CDR2 is ANQGSEA in the germline V gene. V was pared by 6 bases and J by 0 bases, with 5 bases of the junction left unmatched. About this clonotype: Its specificity is not known.

The sequence was collected from a human donor in good health (CMV status not recorded). Some clones in this sample may be carry-over from other donors' samples. The J gene is TRBJ2-7, the V gene TRBV29-1; 7 nucleotides align to TRBD2. The specimen was CD8+ T cells from PBMCs. DNA for the CDR3: TGCAGCGTCCCAGCGGGGAGCTCCTACGAGCAGTACTTC. Translated, it gives CSVPAGSSYEQYF.